This T cell receptor beta chain is from a study of blood T cell repertoires in COVID-19. The overall study: Acute and convalescent COVID-19 specimens originated in the United States, Italy and Spain. The cDNA or gDNA used as material had been derived from T cells, B-cell-depleted T cells, or PBMCs.

How the authors handled the data: It was from reference gene primer amplification that nucleated cell counts were estimated. Profiled with immunoSEQ multiplex PCR; TCRdb holds only in-frame clones, not every one. V and J calls plus clone size are reproduced from that table; the DNA served to infer D and trimming. This table holds about 60,000 clones, 88% found once. This sequence originates from a human donor in a cohort sampled during active COVID-19. Sequenced: peripheral blood.

The CDR3 DNA sequence: TGTGCCAGCAGCCCTGGAGGGTTCGAGACCCAGTACTTC. Translated, it gives CASSPGGFETQYF. The chain links TRBV7-2 to TRBJ2-5; D might be TRBD2 (6 bases). CDR1 and CDR2 (germline): SGHTA, FQGNSA. V dropped 5 bases and J dropped 5 bases, with 12 bases sitting between them. The CDR3 sequence is 13 residues long. Full variable domain (outside the CDR3, taken from reference TRBV7-2 and TRBJ2-5): GAGVSQSPSNKVTEKGKDVELRCDPISGHTALYWYRQSLGQGLEFLIYFQGNSAPDKSGLPSDRFSAERTGGSVSTLTIQRTQQEDSAVYLCASSPGGFETQYFGPGTRLLVL.